The clone carrying this T cell receptor beta chain was counted a few times. What it recognizes is unknown. This sample was included in a study of blood T cells in healthy people across ages. The study's findings and limits: Compared with aged donors, long-lived donors showed fewer expanded clones, suggesting selection.

A J-beta primer mix and a sample-barcoded 5' primer were used in a second PCR of about 6 to 12 cycles. A template-switch adaptor containing 12 random nucleotides labeled each cDNA molecule. TCRdb itself ran the 5' RACE reads through MiXCR, one entry per CDR3 protein. The sample lists roughly 500,000 distinct CDR3 sequences, 25% to 30% occurring once. V was trimmed by 3 bases and J by 2 bases, leaving 11 bases between them. The CDR3 extends over 13 amino acids. Per the germline V gene, CDR1 is SQVTM and CDR2 is ANQGSEA. The chain carries TRBV29-1 and TRBJ2-7; D tentatively reads TRBD1 or TRBD2 (5 bases each). This receptor was taken from a woman in her 70s in good health. The sample was blood. DNA of the CDR3: TGCAGCGTTGATAGGGACGGCACCTACGAGCAGTACTTC. The encoded protein is CSVDRDGTYEQYF.